Each of the 19 T cell receptor beta chains below was sequenced from the same sample in a study of cytomegalovirus exposure and HLA in healthy donors. This PCR relied on a set of 60 Vbeta primers and 13 Jbeta primers. Here immunoSEQ multiplex PCR was the method, and the copy in TCRdb shows in-frame clones only, minus some. The specimen's table records 100,000 to 150,000 clones. Material for sequencing was PBMCs. These receptors were collected from a man under 40 in good health and CMV-seronegative.

The chain carries TRBV28 and TRBJ2-1, with TRBD2 identical over 8 bases. Germline CDR1 MDHEN, CDR2 SYDVKM. Trimming at V came to 6 bases and at J to 6 bases, leaving 13 bases not matched to a gene. This CDR3 comprises 16 residues. For the CDR3, the DNA is TGTGCCAGCAGGGGCCGGCTAGCGGGTTCATCCAATGAGCAGTTCTTC. The encoded protein is CASRGRLAGSSNEQFF.

This chain joins TRBV5-1 and TRBJ2-7, with D perhaps TRBD2 (5 bases). Per germline, CDR1 SGHRS and CDR2 YFSETQ. V lost 0 bases, J lost 6 bases, and 7 bases lay in between. The CDR3 runs to 12 residues. The CDR3 loop reads CASSLAGSEQYF. The CDR3 DNA reads TGCGCCAGCAGCTTGGCGGGGTCCGAGCAGTACTTC. The variable domain in full, completed from reference TRBV5-1 and TRBJ2-7, reads KAGVTQTPRYLIKTRGQQVTLSCSPISGHRSVSWYQQTPGQGLQFLFEYFSETQRNKGNFPGRFSGRQFSNSRSEMNVSTLELGDSALYLCASSLAGSEQYFGPGTRLTVT.

The rearrangement uses TRBV25-1 and TRBJ2-7, with 8 bases fitting TRBD2. With 10 bases clipped from V and 6 bases from J, the junction kept 11 bases outside the gene matches. Germline V gene data show CDR1 as MGHDK and CDR2 as SYGVNS. The CDR3 has 13 residues. The CDR3 reads CATGGGLGLEQYF. The CDR3 bases are TGTGCCACGGGAGGGGGGCTGGGGCTCGAGCAGTACTTC.

This rearrangement joins TRBV5-1 to TRBJ1-2, with 7 bases aligning to TRBD1. This CDR3 contains 14 residues. CDR1 is SGHRS and CDR2 is YFSETQ in the germline V gene. The ends lost 4 bases at V and 1 base at J; junction bases unmatched: 4. This CDR3 is CASSTGTVNYGYTF. The CDR3 nucleotides are TGCGCCAGCAGCACCGGGACAGTTAACTATGGCTACACCTTC.

The chain links TRBV10-3 to TRBJ2-7; 10 bases map to TRBD2. Germline V gene sequence: CDR1 ENHRY, CDR2 SYGVKD. V lost 6 bases and J lost 3; bases outside the gene matches: 5. This CDR3 contains 14 residues. DNA for the CDR3: TGTGCCATCAGCCAGACTAGCGGGCACTACGAGCAGTACTTC. It is translated as CAISQTSGHYEQYF.

V usage is TRBV7-2 and J usage is TRBJ2-7; the match to TRBD2 covers 11 bases. This CDR3 is 14 amino acids long. V lost 5 bases to trimming and J lost 6 bases; unmatched junction nucleotides: 6. Germline CDR1 is SGHTA and CDR2 is FQGNSA. CDR3 sequence (DNA): TGTGCCAGCAGCATACTAGCGGGGGCCTCCGAGCAGTACTTC. Protein: CASSILAGASEQYF.

The genes are TRBV6-6 and TRBJ1-1; TRBD1 matches 7 bases. CDR1 MNHNY and CDR2 SVGAGI come from the germline V gene (reference sequence). There are 15 residues in the CDR3. The J segment lost 1 base and the V segment lost 5 bases, leaving 7 bases of the junction unmatched. CDR3 bases: TGTGCCAGCAGTACTTCCTGGACAGGGAACACTGAAGCTTTCTTT. Amino acids: CASSTSWTGNTEAFF.

The CDR3 loop is CAGRQGAYNEQFF. The CDR3, as DNA: TGTGCCGGCCGACAGGGCGCCTACAATGAGCAGTTCTTC. This sequence joins TRBV30 and TRBJ2-1, with 7 bases matching TRBD1. Trimming cost V 8 bases and J 2 bases; bases outside gene matches: 6. The CDR3 extends over 13 amino acids. Per germline, CDR1 GTSNPN and CDR2 SVGIG (reference sequence). The full variable domain, with the rest looked up from reference TRBV30 and TRBJ2-1, is SQTIHQWPATLVQPVGSPLSLECTVEGTSNPNLYWYRQAAGRGLQLLFYSVGIGQISSEVPQNLSASRPQDRQFILSSKKLLLSDSGFYLCAGRQGAYNEQFFGPGTRLTVL.

The chain couples TRBV5-1 to TRBJ2-3, with D tentatively TRBD1 (7 bases). In germline, CDR1 is SGHRS, CDR2 YFSETQ. CDR3 length: 14 amino acids. V lost 4 bases and J lost 5, with 14 bases in between. Written as DNA, the CDR3 is TGCGCCAGCAGCCCAGACAGGGAGGTAGATACGCAGTATTTT. Amino acids: CASSPDREVDTQYF.

This chain links TRBV19 with TRBJ1-3, with D unclear. Germline V gene data show CDR1 as LNHDA and CDR2 as SQIVND (reference sequence). The CDR3 totals 16 residues. Trimming cost V 8 bases and J 0 bases, with 17 bases left between them. This chain's CDR3 is CASERGGINSGNTIYF. CDR3 bases: TGTGCCAGTGAGCGGGGAGGAATTAACTCTGGAAACACCATATATTTT. Drawing the rest from reference TRBV19 and TRBJ1-3, the complete variable domain is DGGITQSPKYLFRKEGQNVTLSCEQNLNHDAMYWYRQDPGQGLRLIYYSQIVNDFQKGDIAEGYSVSREKKESFPLTVTSAQKNPTAFYLCASERGGINSGNTIYFGEGSWLTVV.

The chain links TRBV5-6 to TRBJ1-6; D gene ambiguous. The CDR3 is 12 residues long. The germline V gene encodes CDR1 SGHDT and CDR2 YYEEEE. The V end was cut by 1 base, the J end by 9 bases, with 5 bases between. The CDR3 region has the DNA TGTGCCAGCAGCTTGACGGGTTCACCCCTCCACTTT. Amino acids: CASSLTGSPLHF.

This sequence joins TRBV2 and TRBJ2-1; TRBD2 matches 16 bases. Trimming at V came to 5 bases and at J to 15 bases, leaving 7 bases not matched to a gene. Germline values: CDR1 SNHLY, CDR2 FYNNEI. The CDR3 is 14 residues long. The CDR3 sequence is CASSLGLAGGPLFF. CDR3 bases: TGTGCCAGCAGTCTGGGACTAGCGGGAGGGCCTCTGTTCTTC.

V gene TRBV29-1 combines with J gene TRBJ1-1; D not certain. V was trimmed by 7 bases and J by 0 bases, leaving 9 bases between them. Germline V gene lookup returns CDR1 SQVTM and CDR2 ANQGSEA. The CDR3 consists of 12 residues. The CDR3, as DNA: TGCAGCGCCTACGGGATGAACACTGAAGCTTTCTTT. It codes for CSAYGMNTEAFF.

The chain uses TRBV5-4 and TRBJ2-1, with D perhaps matching TRBD2 (6 bases). Germline V gives CDR1 SGHNT, CDR2 YYREEE (reference sequence). This CDR3 is 16 amino acids long. The V gene lost 5 bases and the J gene lost 7 bases, with 22 bases spanning the gap. CDR3: CASRAGTPSKRNEQFF. The CDR3 bases are TGTGCCAGCAGAGCCGGGACTCCGAGCAAGAGGAATGAGCAGTTCTTC.

The chain joins TRBV28 to TRBJ2-2, with 7 bases matching TRBD1. The germline V gene has CDR1 MDHEN and CDR2 SYDVKM. The CDR3 sequence is 15 residues long. The junction had 9 bases not matched to a gene; V was cut back by 6 bases and J by 5 bases. The CDR3 nucleotides are TGTGCCAGCAGCCGGGACAGCAAGGGGACCGGGGAGCTGTTTTTT. It encodes CASSRDSKGTGELFF.

As to this clone: One end of the junction varies from germline; a read error may be responsible. The rearrangement joins TRBV2 to TRBJ2-7; 9 nucleotides agree with TRBD1. Germline-derived CDR1 and CDR2 are SNHLY and FYNNEI. This CDR3 contains 14 residues. The CDR3 bases are TGTGCCAGCAGTGAGGGGACAGGGACCTACGGGCAGTACTTC. Translated: CASSEGTGTYGQYF. Full variable domain (remainder filled in from reference TRBV2 and TRBJ2-7): EPEVTQTPSHQVTQMGQEVILRCVPISNHLYFYWYRQILGQKVEFLVSFYNNEISEKSEIFDDQFSVERPDGSNFTLKIRSTKLEDSAMYFCASSEGTGTYGQYFGPGTRLTVT.

This chain joins TRBV18 and TRBJ1-1, with a tentative D call TRBD1 (6 bases). The CDR3 runs to 15 residues. Between the trimmed V and J ends, which lost 6 bases and 3 bases, there was a span of 17 bases. Germline lookup yields CDR1 KGHSH and CDR2 LQKENI. The CDR3 loop is CASSPGGRGDTEAFF. The CDR3 DNA reads as TGTGCCAGCTCGCCGGGGGGCCGTGGGGACACTGAAGCTTTCTTT.

The chain is built from TRBV6-6 and TRBJ1-1; 7 bases line up with TRBD1. CDR3 length: 15 amino acids. The junction had 11 bases not matched to a gene; V was cut back by 5 bases and J by 5 bases. Per germline, CDR1 MNHNY and CDR2 SVGAGI (reference sequence). The CDR3 reads CASSTTESGGTEAFF. The CDR3 nucleotides are TGTGCCAGCAGTACTACGGAGTCAGGGGGGACTGAAGCTTTCTTT.

The chain has TRBV19 and TRBJ2-1; D remains unclear. V lost 5 bases and J 6 bases, leaving 11 bases between the germline ends. The length of the CDR3 is 13 residues. Looked up from germline, CDR1 is LNHDA and CDR2 is SQIVND (reference sequence). CDR3 nucleotide sequence: TGTGCCAGTAGTGCCTCTAGAATCAATGAGCAGTTCTTC. This encodes CASSASRINEQFF.